These T cell receptor beta chains were read from a single sample in a study of T cell repertoires in cytomegalovirus infection. TCRdb ran MiXCR on the reads and lists one entry per CDR3 protein. The sample yields 62,000 or so distinct CDR3 sequences, about 19% seen once. Antigens of these TCRs are unknown. The specimen was CD8+ T cells from cultured PBMCs, collected from culture after CMV antigen stimulation. All receptors come from a human donor in good health (CMV status not recorded). Some clones in this sample may be carry-over from other donors' samples. Each CDR3 is given with its conserved first and last residue. The D gene is left open where the match is weak. Where a row states a size, it is once, few, many or the class of an expanded clone; other rows omit it.

v_gene	abundance	j_gene	d_gene	CDR3nt	CDR3aa
TRBV12-3/TRBV12-4	NA	TRBJ2-2	TRBD2	TGTGCCAGCAGCCTCTCGAGGCTAGCGGGGGGGCTGAGTTCGGCCGGGGAGCTGTTTTTT	CASSLSRLAGGLSSAGELFF
TRBV12-3/TRBV12-4	few	TRBJ2-3	NA	TGTGCCAGCAGTTTAGGAACTGGGGGAGATACGCAGTATTTT	CASSLGTGGDTQYF
TRBV7-8	few	TRBJ2-3	TRBD2	TGTGCCAGCAACCCCCTCGGGGGGGCAAGGGATACGCAGTATTTT	CASNPLGGARDTQYF
TRBV29-1	NA	TRBJ2-7	TRBD2	TGCAGCGTTGATTCCTTCGAGCGGGGAGGTATTTTGCAGTACTTC	CSVDSFERGGILQYF
TRBV18	few	TRBJ1-5	NA	TGTGCCAGCTCACCACAAGGGGTGCGCAATCAGCCCCAGCATTTT	CASSPQGVRNQPQHF
TRBV12-3/TRBV12-4	NA	TRBJ2-3	NA	TGTGCCAGCAGTGCCGCGGGGCCAGATACGCAGTATTTT	CASSAAGPDTQYF
TRBV4-3	once	TRBJ1-1	NA	TGCGCCAGCAGCCAAGCCATAGGGGTCTTCACTGAAGCTTTCTTT	CASSQAIGVFTEAFF
TRBV6-6	few	TRBJ1-1	NA	TGTGCCAGCAGCAAAAACGTTTGGGGGGGGGTCTTT	CASSKNVWGGVF
TRBV29-1	NA	TRBJ1-1	NA	TGCAGCGTCTTGGGGGCAGCTAACATGAACACTGAAGCTTTCTTT	CSVLGAANMNTEAFF
TRBV7-8	few	TRBJ1-4	NA	TGTGCCAGCAGCTTACTCGCGGGGAGTGGGGATGAAAAACTGTTTTTT	CASSLLAGSGDEKLFF
TRBV27	NA	TRBJ2-3	NA	TGTGCCAGCAGTTTATCAGGGGATCGCACAGATACGCAGTATTTT	CASSLSGDRTDTQYF
TRBV7-2	few	TRBJ1-1	NA	TGTGCCAGCAGCTTAAGAGGGGGGCTGACTGAAGCTTTCTTT	CASSLRGGLTEAFF
TRBV6-5	few	TRBJ1-3	NA	TGTGCCAGCAGTTCGACACCTCACTCTGGAAACACCATATATTTT	CASSSTPHSGNTIYF
TRBV7-2	few	TRBJ2-7	TRBD2	TGTGCCAGCAGCTTAGGGACTAGCGCTTCCTACGAGCAGTACTTC	CASSLGTSASYEQYF
TRBV11-2	NA	TRBJ2-3	NA	TGTGCCAGCAGCTATGATGCAGATACGCAGTATTTT	CASSYDADTQYF
TRBV6-2/TRBV6-3	NA	TRBJ1-2	TRBD1	TGTGCCAGCAGCCAAAGGACAGGCTCTGGCTACACCTTC	CASSQRTGSGYTF
TRBV6-2/TRBV6-3	few	TRBJ1-4	TRBD1	TGTGCCAGCACCGGAACAGGGGGCCGCGAAAAACTGTTTTTT	CASTGTGGREKLFF
TRBV9	few	TRBJ2-5	NA	TGTGCCAGCAGCGTCAAGGGGGGCTCCCCAGAGACCCAGTACTTC	CASSVKGGSPETQYF
TRBV20-1	NA	TRBJ2-4	NA	TGCAGTGCTAGAGATAGGCTAAACATTCAGTACTTC	CSARDRLNIQYF
TRBV6-5	NA	TRBJ1-4	NA	TGTGCCAGCAGTTACGGGGGCCTAGCAACTAATGAAAAACTGTTTTTT	CASSYGGLATNEKLFF
TRBV2	few	TRBJ1-5	NA	TGTGCCAGCAGTGGGGGTCAGCCCCAGCATTTT	CASSGGQPQHF
TRBV30	few	TRBJ1-1	NA	TGTGCCTGGAGTGTTAGAGTGGACACTGAAGCTTTCTTT	CAWSVRVDTEAFF
TRBV11-2	NA	TRBJ2-5	TRBD2	TGTGCCAGCAGCCCGCGGGGGGACGAACAAGAGACCCAGTACTTC	CASSPRGDEQETQYF
TRBV11-2	NA	TRBJ1-1	TRBD1	TGTGCCAGCAGCCCGACCCCTTGGGACAGGGAATTGAACACTGAAGCTTTCTTT	CASSPTPWDRELNTEAFF
TRBV3-1	NA	TRBJ1-2	TRBD1	TGTGCCAGCAGCCAAGATTGGGACAGGTCGCAAGCTAACTATGGCTACACCTTC	CASSQDWDRSQANYGYTF
TRBV2	few	TRBJ1-5	TRBD1	TGTGCCAGCAGAAGACAGGGGTGGGAAGAGCCCCAGCATTTT	CASRRQGWEEPQHF
TRBV10-2	many	TRBJ1-4	NA	TGCGCCAGCAGTGCAGTGACTAATGAAAAACTGTTTTTT	CASSAVTNEKLFF
TRBV7-2	NA	TRBJ2-7	NA	TGTGCCAGCAGCTTATGGGGGGCGGCAGCTGAGCAGTACTTC	CASSLWGAAAEQYF
TRBV12-3/TRBV12-4	few	TRBJ2-1	NA	TGTGCCAGCAGTTGGGGACAAACGGGTGAGCAGTTCTTC	CASSWGQTGEQFF
TRBV7-6	few	TRBJ1-2	TRBD1	TGTGCCAGCAGCCCGGCGGACAGGGGGCTTTATGGCTACACCTTC	CASSPADRGLYGYTF
TRBV11-2	few	TRBJ2-7	TRBD2	TGTGCCAGCAGCTTACACGAGCGGGGAGAAGGCTACGAGCAGTACTTC	CASSLHERGEGYEQYF
TRBV7-6	few	TRBJ1-2	NA	TGTGCCAGCAGCTTACGAGTCAGGGCGAATGGCTACACCTTC	CASSLRVRANGYTF
TRBV2	NA	TRBJ2-7	NA	TGTGCCAGCAGTGAAGCACCGGGAAGGGGACCCTACGAGCAGTACTTC	CASSEAPGRGPYEQYF
TRBV7-9	NA	TRBJ1-5	NA	TGTGCCAGCAGCTTGGGGGATGGCCTACGGCCCCAGCATTTT	CASSLGDGLRPQHF
TRBV7-2	NA	TRBJ1-5	NA	TGTGCCAGCAGCTTAGATGTGGGGCCCTATAGCAATCAGCCCCAGCATTTT	CASSLDVGPYSNQPQHF
TRBV7-9	NA	TRBJ2-7	NA	TGTGCCAGCAGCTTCGTCCACGAGCAGTACTTC	CASSFVHEQYF